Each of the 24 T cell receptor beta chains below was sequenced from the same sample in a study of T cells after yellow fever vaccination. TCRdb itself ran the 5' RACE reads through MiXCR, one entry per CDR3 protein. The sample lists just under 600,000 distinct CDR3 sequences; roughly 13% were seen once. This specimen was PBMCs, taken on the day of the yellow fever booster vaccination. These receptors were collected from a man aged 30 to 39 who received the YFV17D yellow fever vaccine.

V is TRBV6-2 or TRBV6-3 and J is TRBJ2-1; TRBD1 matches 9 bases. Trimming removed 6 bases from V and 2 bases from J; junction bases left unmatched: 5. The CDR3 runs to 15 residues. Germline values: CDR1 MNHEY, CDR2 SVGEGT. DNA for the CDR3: TGTGCCAGCAGAAACCGGGACAGGGCCTACAATGAGCAGTTCTTC. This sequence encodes CASRNRDRAYNEQFF.

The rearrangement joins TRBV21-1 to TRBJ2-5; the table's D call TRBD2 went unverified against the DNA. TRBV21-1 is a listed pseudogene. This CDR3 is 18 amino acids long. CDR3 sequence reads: CASSKLAGGLLVKETQYF. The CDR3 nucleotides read TGTGCCAGCAGCAAACTAGCGGGAGGGCTTTTGGTAAAAGAGACCCAGTACTTC.

The CDR3 sequence is CAISAVQGAREAFF. CDR3 DNA sequence: TGTGCCATCTCGGCCGTACAGGGGGCGAGGGAAGCTTTCTTT. This chain joins TRBV10-3 and TRBJ1-1; 9 positions agree with TRBD1. Per germline, CDR1 ENHRY and CDR2 SYGVKD. The CDR3 spans 14 residues. Trimming took 8 bases from V and 8 from J; bases not matched to a gene: 12.

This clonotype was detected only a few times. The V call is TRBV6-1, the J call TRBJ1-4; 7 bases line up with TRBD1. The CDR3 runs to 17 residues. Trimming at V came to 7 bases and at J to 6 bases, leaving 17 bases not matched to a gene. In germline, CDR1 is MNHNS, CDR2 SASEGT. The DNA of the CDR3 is TGTGCCAGCACTCTAAAAAGCCACAGGGGTCTAGATGAAAAACTGTTTTTT. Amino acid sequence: CASTLKSHRGLDEKLFF.

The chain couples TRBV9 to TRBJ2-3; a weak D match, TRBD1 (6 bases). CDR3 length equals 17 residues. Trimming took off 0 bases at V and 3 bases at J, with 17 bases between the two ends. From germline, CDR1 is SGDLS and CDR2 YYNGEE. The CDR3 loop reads CASSVVPTGFGTDTQYF. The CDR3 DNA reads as TGTGCCAGCAGCGTAGTGCCAACAGGGTTTGGAACAGATACGCAGTATTTT.

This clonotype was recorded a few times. CDR3 region: CAISESPKPQETQYF. The CDR3 coding sequence is TGTGCCATCAGTGAGTCCCCAAAACCGCAAGAGACCCAGTACTTC. The chain has TRBV10-3 and TRBJ2-5; D unresolved. V shed 0 bases and J shed 2 bases, with 10 bases lying between them. The germline V gene encodes CDR1 ENHRY and CDR2 SYGVKD. This CDR3 is 15 amino acids long.

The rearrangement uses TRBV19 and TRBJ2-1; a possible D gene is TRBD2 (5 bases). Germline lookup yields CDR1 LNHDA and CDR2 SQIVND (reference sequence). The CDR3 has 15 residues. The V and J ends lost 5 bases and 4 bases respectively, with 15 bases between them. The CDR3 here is CASSWAQRQYNEQFF. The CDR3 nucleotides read TGTGCCAGTAGTTGGGCGCAGCGGCAGTACAATGAGCAGTTCTTC. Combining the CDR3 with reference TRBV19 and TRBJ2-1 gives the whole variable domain DGGITQSPKYLFRKEGQNVTLSCEQNLNHDAMYWYRQDPGQGLRLIYYSQIVNDFQKGDIAEGYSVSREKKESFPLTVTSAQKNPTAFYLCASSWAQRQYNEQFFGPGTRLTVL.

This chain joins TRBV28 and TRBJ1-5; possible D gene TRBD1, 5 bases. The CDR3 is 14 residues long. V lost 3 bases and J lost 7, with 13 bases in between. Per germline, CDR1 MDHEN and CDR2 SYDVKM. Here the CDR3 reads CASSLGTGTQPQHF. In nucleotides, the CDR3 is TGTGCCAGCAGTTTGGGGACGGGAACCCAGCCCCAGCATTTT.

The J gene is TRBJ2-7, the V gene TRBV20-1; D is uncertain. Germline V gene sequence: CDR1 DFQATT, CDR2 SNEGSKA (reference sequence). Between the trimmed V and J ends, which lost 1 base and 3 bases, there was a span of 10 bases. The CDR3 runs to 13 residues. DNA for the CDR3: TGCAGTGCTAGAGGCCGGTGGATCTACGAGCAGTACTTC. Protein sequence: CSARGRWIYEQYF.

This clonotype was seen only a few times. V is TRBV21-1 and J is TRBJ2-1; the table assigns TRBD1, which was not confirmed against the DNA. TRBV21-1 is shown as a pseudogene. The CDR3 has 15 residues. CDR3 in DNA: TGTGCCAGCAGCAAAAGGGGGGGTAGACACAATGAGCAGTTCTTC. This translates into CASSKRGGRHNEQFF.

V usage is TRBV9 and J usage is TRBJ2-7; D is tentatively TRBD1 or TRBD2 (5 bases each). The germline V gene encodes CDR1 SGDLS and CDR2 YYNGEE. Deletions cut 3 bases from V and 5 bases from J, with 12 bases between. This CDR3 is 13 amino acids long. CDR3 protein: CASSEGTRDEQYF. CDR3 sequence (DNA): TGTGCCAGCAGCGAGGGGACCAGGGACGAGCAGTACTTC.

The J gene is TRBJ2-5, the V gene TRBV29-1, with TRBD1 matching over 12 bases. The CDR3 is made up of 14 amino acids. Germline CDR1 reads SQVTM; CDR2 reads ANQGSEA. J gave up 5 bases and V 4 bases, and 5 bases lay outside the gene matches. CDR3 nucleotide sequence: TGCAGCGTTGGTGGGACAGGGGGCGCGGAGACCCAGTACTTC. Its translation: CSVGGTGGAETQYF.

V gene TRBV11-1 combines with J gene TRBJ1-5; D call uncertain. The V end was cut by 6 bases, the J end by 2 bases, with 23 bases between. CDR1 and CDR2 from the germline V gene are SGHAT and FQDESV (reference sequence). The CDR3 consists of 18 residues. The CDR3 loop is CASSFTAAAAGGNQPQHF. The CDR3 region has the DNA TGTGCCAGCAGTTTCACCGCCGCTGCGGCAGGCGGCAATCAGCCCCAGCATTTT. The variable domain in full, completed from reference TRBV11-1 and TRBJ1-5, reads EAEVAQSPRYKITEKSQAVAFWCDPISGHATLYWYRQILGQGPELLVQFQDESVVDDSQLPKDRFSAERLKGVDSTLKIQPAELGDSAMYLCASSFTAAAAGGNQPQHFGDGTRLSIL.

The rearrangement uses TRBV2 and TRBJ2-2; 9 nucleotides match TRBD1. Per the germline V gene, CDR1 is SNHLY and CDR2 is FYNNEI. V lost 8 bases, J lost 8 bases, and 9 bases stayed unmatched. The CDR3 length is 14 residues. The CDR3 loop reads CASGPTGGVGELFF. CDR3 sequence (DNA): TGTGCCAGCGGGCCGACAGGGGGAGTGGGGGAGCTGTTTTTT.

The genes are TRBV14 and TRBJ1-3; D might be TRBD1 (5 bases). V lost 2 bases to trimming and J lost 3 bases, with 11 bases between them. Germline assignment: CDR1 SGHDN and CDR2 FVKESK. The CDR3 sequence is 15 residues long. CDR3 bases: TGTGCCAGCAGCCAAATCCGGGACGGTGGAAACACCATATATTTT. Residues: CASSQIRDGGNTIYF.

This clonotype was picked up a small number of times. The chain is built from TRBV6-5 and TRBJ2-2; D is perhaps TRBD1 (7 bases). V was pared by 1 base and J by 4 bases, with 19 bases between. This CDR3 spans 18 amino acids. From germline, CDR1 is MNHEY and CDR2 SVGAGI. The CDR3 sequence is CASSYFGPGDRLTGELFF. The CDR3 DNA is TGTGCCAGCAGTTACTTTGGCCCGGGGGACAGACTCACCGGGGAGCTGTTTTTT.

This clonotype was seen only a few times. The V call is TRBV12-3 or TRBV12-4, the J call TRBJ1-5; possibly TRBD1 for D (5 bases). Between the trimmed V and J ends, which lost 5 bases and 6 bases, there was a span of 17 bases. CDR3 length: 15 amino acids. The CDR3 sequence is CASSPWDRGSQPQHF. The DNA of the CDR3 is TGTGCCAGCAGTCCTTGGGACCGAGGGAGTCAGCCCCAGCATTTT.

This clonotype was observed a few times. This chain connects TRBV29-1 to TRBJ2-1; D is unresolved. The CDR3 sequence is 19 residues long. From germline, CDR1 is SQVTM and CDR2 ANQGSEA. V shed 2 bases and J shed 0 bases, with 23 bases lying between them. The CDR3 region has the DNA TGCAGCGTTGAATCTCTCCCTAGTAAGGGCCAGAGCTCCTACAATGAGCAGTTCTTC. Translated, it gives CSVESLPSKGQSSYNEQFF.

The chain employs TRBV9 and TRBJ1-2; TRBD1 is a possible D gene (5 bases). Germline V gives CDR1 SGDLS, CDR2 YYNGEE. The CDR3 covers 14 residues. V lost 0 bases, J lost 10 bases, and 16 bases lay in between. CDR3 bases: TGTGCCAGCAGCGTAGGACAGCTCTATGGTGACTACACCTTC. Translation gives CASSVGQLYGDYTF.

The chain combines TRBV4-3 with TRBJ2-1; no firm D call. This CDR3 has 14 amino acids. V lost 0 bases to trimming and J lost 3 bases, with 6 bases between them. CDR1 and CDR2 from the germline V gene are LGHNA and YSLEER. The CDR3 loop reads CASSQDEFYNEQFF. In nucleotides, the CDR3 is TGCGCCAGCAGCCAAGATGAGTTCTACAATGAGCAGTTCTTC.

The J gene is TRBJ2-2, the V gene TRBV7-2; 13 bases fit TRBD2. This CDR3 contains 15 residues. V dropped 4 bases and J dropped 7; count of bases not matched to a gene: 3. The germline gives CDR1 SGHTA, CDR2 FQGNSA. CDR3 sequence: CASSSGLAGVGELFF. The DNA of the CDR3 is TGTGCCAGCAGCTCCGGACTAGCGGGAGTCGGGGAGCTGTTTTTT.

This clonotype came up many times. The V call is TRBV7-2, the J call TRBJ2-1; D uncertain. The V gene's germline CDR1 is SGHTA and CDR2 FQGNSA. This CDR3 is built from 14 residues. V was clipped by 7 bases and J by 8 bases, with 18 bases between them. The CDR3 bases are TGTGCCAGCACCCTAGGGCCCTCTAGGCATGAGCAGTTCTTC. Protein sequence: CASTLGPSRHEQFF.

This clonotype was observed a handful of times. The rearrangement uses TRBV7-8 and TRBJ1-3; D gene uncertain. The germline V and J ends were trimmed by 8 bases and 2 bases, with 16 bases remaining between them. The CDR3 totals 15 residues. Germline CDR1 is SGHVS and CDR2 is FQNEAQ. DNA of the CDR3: TGTGCCAGCCGCGGGGTTATCTCGACTGGAAACACCATATATTTT. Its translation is CASRGVISTGNTIYF.

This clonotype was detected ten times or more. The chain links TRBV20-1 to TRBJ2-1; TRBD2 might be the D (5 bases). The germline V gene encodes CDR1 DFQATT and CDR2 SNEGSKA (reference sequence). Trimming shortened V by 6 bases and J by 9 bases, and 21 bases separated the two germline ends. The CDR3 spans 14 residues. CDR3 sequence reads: CSAHRAEARGEQFF. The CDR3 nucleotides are TGCAGTGCCCACCGTGCCGAGGCCCGGGGTGAGCAGTTCTTC.